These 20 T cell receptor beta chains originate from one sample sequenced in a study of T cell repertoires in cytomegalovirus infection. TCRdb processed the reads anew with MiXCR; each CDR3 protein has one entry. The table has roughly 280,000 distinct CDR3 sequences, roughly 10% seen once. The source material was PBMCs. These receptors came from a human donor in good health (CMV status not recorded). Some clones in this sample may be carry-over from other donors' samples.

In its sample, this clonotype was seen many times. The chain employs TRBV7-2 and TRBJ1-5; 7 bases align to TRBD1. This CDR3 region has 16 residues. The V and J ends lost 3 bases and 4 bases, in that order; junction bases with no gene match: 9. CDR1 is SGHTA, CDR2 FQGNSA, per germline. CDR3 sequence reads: CASSLMTGRVNQPQHF. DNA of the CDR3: TGTGCCAGCAGCTTGATGACAGGGAGAGTTAATCAGCCCCAGCATTTT.

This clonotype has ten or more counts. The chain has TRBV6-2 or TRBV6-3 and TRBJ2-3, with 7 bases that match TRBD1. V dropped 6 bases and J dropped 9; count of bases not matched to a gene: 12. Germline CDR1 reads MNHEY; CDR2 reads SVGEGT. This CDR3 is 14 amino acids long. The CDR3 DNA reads TGTGCCAGCAGGTCGGAAGGGGGCCAAGTGACGCAGTATTTT. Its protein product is CASRSEGGQVTQYF.

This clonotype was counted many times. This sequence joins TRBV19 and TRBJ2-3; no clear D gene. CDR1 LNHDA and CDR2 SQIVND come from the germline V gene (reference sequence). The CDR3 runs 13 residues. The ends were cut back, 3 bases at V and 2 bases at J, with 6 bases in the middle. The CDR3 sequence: CASSISVTDTQYF. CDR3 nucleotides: TGTGCCAGTAGTATTTCCGTCACAGATACGCAGTATTTT.

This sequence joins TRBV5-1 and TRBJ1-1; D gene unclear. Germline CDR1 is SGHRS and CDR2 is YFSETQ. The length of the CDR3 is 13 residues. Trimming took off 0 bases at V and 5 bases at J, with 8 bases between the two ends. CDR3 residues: CASSLEPKTEAFF. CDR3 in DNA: TGCGCCAGCAGCTTGGAGCCAAAGACTGAAGCTTTCTTT.

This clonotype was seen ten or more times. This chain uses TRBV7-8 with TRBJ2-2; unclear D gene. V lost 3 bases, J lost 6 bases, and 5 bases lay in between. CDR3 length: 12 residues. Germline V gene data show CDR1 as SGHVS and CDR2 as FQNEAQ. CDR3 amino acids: CASSFAAGELFF. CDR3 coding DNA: TGTGCCAGCAGCTTTGCGGCCGGGGAGCTGTTTTTT.

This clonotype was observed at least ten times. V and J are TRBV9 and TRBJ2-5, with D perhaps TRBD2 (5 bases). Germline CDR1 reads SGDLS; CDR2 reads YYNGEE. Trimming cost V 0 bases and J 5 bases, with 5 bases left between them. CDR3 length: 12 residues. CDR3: CASSVGGETQYF. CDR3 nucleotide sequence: TGTGCCAGCAGCGTAGGCGGGGAGACCCAGTACTTC.

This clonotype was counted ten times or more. The CDR3 coding sequence is TGTGCCAGCAGGCCGGGACTAGTCACAGATACGCAGTATTTT. It codes for CASRPGLVTDTQYF. This rearrangement joins TRBV7-2 to TRBJ2-3; TRBD2 agrees at 8 bases. CDR3 length equals 14 residues. Unmatched junction bases numbered 4, after V lost 6 bases and J lost 2 bases. Germline loops: CDR1 SGHTA, CDR2 FQGNSA.

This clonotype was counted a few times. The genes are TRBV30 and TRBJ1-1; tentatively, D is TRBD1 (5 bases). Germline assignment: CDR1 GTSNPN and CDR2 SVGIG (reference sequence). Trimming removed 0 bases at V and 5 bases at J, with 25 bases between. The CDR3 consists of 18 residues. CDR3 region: CAWSVSFGPGRLRTEAFF. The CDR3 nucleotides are TGTGCCTGGAGTGTATCATTTGGTCCAGGGCGGTTAAGGACTGAAGCTTTCTTT.

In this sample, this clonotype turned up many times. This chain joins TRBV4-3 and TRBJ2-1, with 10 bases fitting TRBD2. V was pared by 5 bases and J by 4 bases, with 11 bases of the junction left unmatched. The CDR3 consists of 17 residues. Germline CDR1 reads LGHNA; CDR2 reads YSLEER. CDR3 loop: CASSSATTTSGYNEQFF. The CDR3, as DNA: TGCGCCAGCAGCTCCGCTACCACGACTAGCGGGTACAATGAGCAGTTCTTC.

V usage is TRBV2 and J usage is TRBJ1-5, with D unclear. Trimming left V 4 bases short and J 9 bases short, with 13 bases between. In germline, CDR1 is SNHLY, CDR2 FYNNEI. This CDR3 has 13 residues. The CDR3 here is CASSVSLQTPQHF. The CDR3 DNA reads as TGTGCCAGCAGTGTTTCGCTACAGACGCCCCAGCATTTT. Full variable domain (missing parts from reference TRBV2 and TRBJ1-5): EPEVTQTPSHQVTQMGQEVILRCVPISNHLYFYWYRQILGQKVEFLVSFYNNEISEKSEIFDDQFSVERPDGSNFTLKIRSTKLEDSAMYFCASSVSLQTPQHFGDGTRLSIL.

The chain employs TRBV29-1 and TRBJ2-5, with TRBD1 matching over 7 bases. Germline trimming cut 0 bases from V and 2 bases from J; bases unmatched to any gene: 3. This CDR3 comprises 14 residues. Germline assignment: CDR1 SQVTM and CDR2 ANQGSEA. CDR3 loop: CSVEEGRGQETQYF. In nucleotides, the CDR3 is TGCAGCGTTGAAGAGGGCAGGGGGCAAGAGACCCAGTACTTC.

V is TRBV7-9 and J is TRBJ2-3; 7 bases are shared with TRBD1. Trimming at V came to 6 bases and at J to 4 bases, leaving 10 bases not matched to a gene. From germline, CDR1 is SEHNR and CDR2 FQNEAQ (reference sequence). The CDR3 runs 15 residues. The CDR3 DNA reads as TGTGCCAGCAGTTCTACAGGGGACCTAGCAGATACGCAGTATTTT. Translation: CASSSTGDLADTQYF.

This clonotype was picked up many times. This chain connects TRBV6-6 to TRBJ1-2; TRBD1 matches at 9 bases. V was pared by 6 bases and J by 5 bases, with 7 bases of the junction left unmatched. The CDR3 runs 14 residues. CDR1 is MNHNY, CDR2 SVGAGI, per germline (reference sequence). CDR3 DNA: TGTGCCAGCAGCATCGGGACAGGGCGTTATGGCTACACCTTC. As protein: CASSIGTGRYGYTF.

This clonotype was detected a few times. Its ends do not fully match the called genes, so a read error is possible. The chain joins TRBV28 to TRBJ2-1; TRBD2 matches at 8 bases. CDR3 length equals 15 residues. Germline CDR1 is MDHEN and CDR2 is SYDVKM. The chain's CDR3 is CASTLAGLQNNEQFF. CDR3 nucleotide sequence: TGTGCCAGCACTTTAGCGGGACTTCAAAACAATGAGCAGTTCTTC.

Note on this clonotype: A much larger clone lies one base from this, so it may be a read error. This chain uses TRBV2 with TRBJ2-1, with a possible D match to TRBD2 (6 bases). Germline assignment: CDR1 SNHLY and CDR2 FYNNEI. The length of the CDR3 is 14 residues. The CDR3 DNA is TGTGCCAGCAACAGCCGGGAGCCCTACATTGAGCAGTTCTTC. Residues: CASNSREPYIEQFF. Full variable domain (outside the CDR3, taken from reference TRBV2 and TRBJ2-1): EPEVTQTPSHQVTQMGQEVILRCVPISNHLYFYWYRQILGQKVEFLVSFYNNEISEKSEIFDDQFSVERPDGSNFTLKIRSTKLEDSAMYFCASNSREPYIEQFFGPGTRLTVL.

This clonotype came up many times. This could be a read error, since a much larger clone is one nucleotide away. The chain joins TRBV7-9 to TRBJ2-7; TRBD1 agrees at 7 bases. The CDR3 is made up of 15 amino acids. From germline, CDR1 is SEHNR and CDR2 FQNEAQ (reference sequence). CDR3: CASSQSGGRAHEQCF. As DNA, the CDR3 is TGTGCCAGCAGCCAGTCAGGGGGACGAGCCCACGAGCAGTGCTTC.

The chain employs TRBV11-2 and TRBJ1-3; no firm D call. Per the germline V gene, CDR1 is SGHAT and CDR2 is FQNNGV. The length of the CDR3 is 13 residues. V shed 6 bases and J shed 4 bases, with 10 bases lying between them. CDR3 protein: CASSDGRGNTIYF. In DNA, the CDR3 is TGTGCCAGCAGTGATGGGCGGGGAAACACCATATATTTT.

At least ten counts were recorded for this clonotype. This chain's CDR3 is CASSSMGNTEAFF. CDR3 DNA: TGTGCCAGCAGCTCTATGGGGAACACTGAAGCTTTCTTT. The V gene is TRBV7-2, the J gene TRBJ1-1; D unresolved. The CDR3 is 13 residues long. The V gene lost 4 bases and the J gene lost 1 base, with 7 bases spanning the gap. CDR1 is SGHTA and CDR2 is FQGNSA in the germline V gene.

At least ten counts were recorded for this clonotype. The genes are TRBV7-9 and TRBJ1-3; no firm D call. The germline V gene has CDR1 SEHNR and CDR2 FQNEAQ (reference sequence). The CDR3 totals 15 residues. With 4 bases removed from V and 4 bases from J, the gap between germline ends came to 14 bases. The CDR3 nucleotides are TGTGCCAGCAGCTCAGCCCCTGGACGGGGAAACACCATATATTTT. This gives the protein CASSSAPGRGNTIYF.

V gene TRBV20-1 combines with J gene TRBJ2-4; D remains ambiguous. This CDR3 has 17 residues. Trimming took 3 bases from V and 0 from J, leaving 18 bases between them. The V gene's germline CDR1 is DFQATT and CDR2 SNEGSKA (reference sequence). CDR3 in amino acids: CSASAPPRAVAKNIQYF. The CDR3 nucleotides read TGCAGTGCTAGTGCCCCCCCACGAGCCGTAGCCAAAAACATTCAGTACTTC.